Given below is one T cell receptor (beta chain) in context. Original analysis: Estimation of nucleated cell counts relied on the amplification of reference gene primers. Method: immunoSEQ multiplex PCR; TCRdb's copy keeps in-frame clones and lacks some. V and J calls plus clone size are reproduced from that table; the DNA served to infer D and trimming. The data hold more than 120,000 clones, with roughly 81% observed a single time. This CDR3 is built from 15 residues. These data are taken from a study of blood T cell repertoires in COVID-19. For the study at large: Collection of acute and convalescent COVID-19 samples took place in the United States, Italy and Spain. PBMCs, B-cell-depleted T cells, or T cells provided the cDNA or gDNA that made up the material.

The sample was peripheral blood. The V and J genes are TRBV21-1 and TRBJ1-6; TRBD1 was called by the table and not checked on the DNA. TRBV21-1 is a known pseudogene. This clonotype was obtained from a human donor with acute or convalescent COVID-19. The donor label of this sample is uncertain. CDR3 DNA: TGTGCCAGCAGCAAACCCCGGGACAGGGTTTCACCCCTCCACTTT. Translating it yields CASSKPRDRVSPLHF.